What follows are 10 T cell receptor beta chains derived from one specimen sequenced in a study of graft-versus-host responses after intestinal transplantation. Profiling relied on immunoSEQ multiplex PCR, and the TCRdb table lists in-frame clones only, not all of them. The data show 85,000 to 100,000 clones, with about 82% seen just once and about 1.5% held by the top ten. The sequences come from PBMCs, collected 255 days after intestinal transplant. The receptors come from a human patient who received an intestinal transplant, so some T cells may come from the graft donor.

This chain uses TRBV5-8 with TRBJ1-2; TRBD1 matches at 10 bases. Germline trimming cut 2 bases from V and 3 bases from J; bases unmatched to any gene: 4. The CDR3 consists of 15 residues. The germline V gene has CDR1 SGHTS and CDR2 YDEGEE. CDR3 protein: CASSFADRGDYGYTF. As DNA, the CDR3 is TGTGCCAGCAGCTTTGCGGACAGGGGGGACTATGGCTACACCTTC.

The rearrangement uses TRBV5-6 and TRBJ1-5; TRBD1 aligns across 8 bases. This CDR3 contains 14 residues. After removal of 1 base from V and 5 bases from J, the junction contained 2 bases not matched to a gene. CDR1 and CDR2 (germline): SGHDT, YYEEEE. The CDR3 here is CASSLTGGDQPQHF. DNA of the CDR3: TGTGCCAGCAGCTTGACAGGGGGTGATCAGCCCCAGCATTTT.

The chain links TRBV28 to TRBJ2-4; D unresolved. This CDR3 has 14 residues. The V end was cut by 3 bases, the J end by 16 bases, with 22 bases between. Per the germline V gene, CDR1 is MDHEN and CDR2 is SYDVKM. The CDR3 spells CASSFAEETFPTYF. CDR3 nucleotide sequence: TGTGCCAGCAGTTTCGCCGAGGAGACTTTTCCAACCTACTTC.

The CDR3 sequence is CASGGVKNIQYF. The CDR3 DNA reads as TGTGCCAGCGGGGGCGTCAAAAACATTCAGTACTTC. This chain joins TRBV2 and TRBJ2-4; TRBD1 is a possible D gene (6 bases). CDR1 and CDR2 (germline): SNHLY, FYNNEI. The V end was cut by 8 bases, the J end by 3 bases, with 8 bases between. CDR3 size: 12 residues.

This clone appeared a few times. The J gene is TRBJ1-4, the V gene TRBV23-1; 9 bases fit TRBD1. TRBV23-1 is assigned to the ORF class and has an uncertain function. The CDR3 consists of 16 residues. Losses at the gene ends were 0 bases for V and 5 bases for J; bases not matched to a gene: 4. The CDR3 bases are TGCGCCAGCAGTCAATCGCCGGGACAGGGAAATGAAAAACTGTTTTTT. Translated, it gives CASSQSPGQGNEKLFF.

The J gene is TRBJ2-5, the V gene TRBV4-2, with D possibly called TRBD1 or TRBD2 (5 bases each). The germline V gene encodes CDR1 LGHNA and CDR2 YNFKEQ. The CDR3 loop spans 14 amino acids. The V end lost 0 bases, the J end lost 6 bases, and 11 bases lay between the germline ends. CDR3 residues: CASSQEEGRQTQYF. The CDR3 nucleotides read TGTGCCAGCAGCCAAGAAGAGGGGCGGCAGACCCAGTACTTC.

The chain links TRBV25-1 to TRBJ2-1; TRBD2 matches at 12 bases. The CDR3 has 15 residues. Germline CDR1 reads MGHDK; CDR2 reads SYGVNS. V gave up 5 bases and J gave up 4 bases; unmatched junction bases: 3. The CDR3 region is CASSPSGRVYNEQFF. In nucleotides, the CDR3 is TGTGCCAGCAGTCCTAGCGGGAGGGTGTACAATGAGCAGTTCTTC.

This chain connects TRBV18 to TRBJ2-2; TRBD1 matches at 9 bases. The V segment lost 1 base and the J segment 4 bases; nucleotides outside the gene matches: 4. Per the germline V gene, CDR1 is KGHSH and CDR2 is LQKENI. The CDR3 contains 16 residues. In DNA, the CDR3 is TGTGCCAGCTCACCACGGACAGGGGTCCTCACCGGGGAGCTGTTTTTT. Protein sequence: CASSPRTGVLTGELFF. Based on the CDR3 plus reference TRBV18 and TRBJ2-2, the full variable domain is NAGVMQNPRHLVRRRGQEARLRCSPMKGHSHVYWYRQLPEEGLKFMVYLQKENIIDESGMPKERFSAEFPKEGPSILRIQQVVRGDSAAYFCASSPRTGVLTGELFFGEGSRLTVL.

The V and J genes are TRBV4-3 and TRBJ1-4, with 7 bases identical to TRBD1. This CDR3 contains 16 residues. J was trimmed by 1 base and V by 4 bases; bases with no gene match: 6. CDR1 LGHNA and CDR2 YSLEER come from the germline V gene. CDR3 protein: CASSPTRTGTNEKLFF. For the CDR3, the DNA is TGCGCCAGCAGCCCAACCAGGACAGGAACTAATGAAAAACTGTTTTTT.

This clone has only one observation. The V call is TRBV27, the J call TRBJ1-4, with a weak D call TRBD1 (5 bases). Deletions cut 5 bases from V and 8 bases from J, with 15 bases between. The germline V gene has CDR1 MNHEY and CDR2 SMNVEV (reference sequence). The CDR3 loop spans 14 amino acids. CDR3 in DNA: TGTGCCAGCAGTGTCACAGCTGGGGGAGAAAAACTGTTTTTT. Amino acid sequence: CASSVTAGGEKLFF.